The 25 T cell receptor beta chains presented below share a single source sample, sequenced in a study of T-cell reconstitution after alpha-beta-depleted transplantation in children. Unique molecular identifiers featured in how the TCRbeta library was prepared. TCRdb redid the calling of the PCR reads with MiXCR, one entry per CDR3 protein. The table has roughly 100,000 distinct CDR3 sequences, about 8% seen once. Sequencing used PBMCs from the stem cell graft donor, obtained from the stem cell graft. The receptors come from a human donor who donated a stem cell graft to a child with congenital amegakaryocytic thrombocytopenia.

This clonotype was found many times. V gene TRBV10-2 combines with J gene TRBJ1-5; tentatively, D is TRBD1 (5 bases). This CDR3 is built from 13 residues. V was cut by 3 bases and J by 7 bases, with 10 bases left in between. The germline gives CDR1 WSHSY, CDR2 SAAADI. This chain's CDR3 is CASSDGGGQPQHF. In DNA, the CDR3 is TGCGCCAGCAGTGACGGGGGAGGGCAGCCCCAGCATTTT.

This clonotype was observed at least ten times. The CDR3 here is CASSNRDRVKQYF. CDR3 DNA sequence: TGTGCCAGCAGCAACCGAGACAGGGTTAAGCAGTACTTC. This chain joins TRBV7-2 and TRBJ2-7, with 7 bases that match TRBD1. The CDR3 spans 13 residues. Trimming cost V 5 bases and J 8 bases; bases outside gene matches: 9. Germline CDR1 reads SGHTA; CDR2 reads FQGNSA.

The sample holds many counts of this clonotype. This sequence joins TRBV9 and TRBJ2-5; D might be TRBD1 (6 bases). CDR3 length: 15 amino acids. Germline CDR1 reads SGDLS; CDR2 reads YYNGEE. Between the trimmed V and J ends, which lost 3 bases and 4 bases, there was a span of 16 bases. The CDR3 DNA reads TGTGCCAGCAGCGAACAGGGATGGGGTTCAGAGACCCAGTACTTC. Translated: CASSEQGWGSETQYF.

The chain has TRBV28 and TRBJ2-1; TRBD2 matches at 10 bases. The CDR3 is 15 residues long. The V and J ends lost 7 bases and 6 bases, in that order; junction bases with no gene match: 9. Per the germline V gene, CDR1 is MDHEN and CDR2 is SYDVKM. CDR3 sequence reads: CASTFSGRALNEQFF. The CDR3, as DNA: TGTGCCAGCACCTTCAGCGGGAGGGCCCTCAATGAGCAGTTCTTC.

The chain links TRBV15 to TRBJ2-1; 9 bases are a match to TRBD1. From germline, CDR1 is LNHNV and CDR2 YYDKDF (reference sequence). V trimming: 0 bases; J trimming: 5 bases; junction bases outside the gene matches: 11. The CDR3 is 18 residues long. The CDR3: CATSRDMVWGQGNNEQFF. The CDR3 DNA sequence: TGTGCCACCAGCAGAGATATGGTATGGGGACAGGGTAACAATGAGCAGTTCTTC.

This clonotype was observed many times. The rearrangement joins TRBV5-1 to TRBJ2-6; TRBD1 agrees at 7 bases. V lost 6 bases, J lost 1 base, and 13 bases stayed unmatched. The CDR3 extends over 18 amino acids. In germline, CDR1 is SGHRS, CDR2 YFSETQ. In DNA, the CDR3 is TGCGCCAGCACCATATCCGGGACAGTGTCTTCTGGGGCCAACGTCCTGACTTTC. This sequence encodes CASTISGTVSSGANVLTF.

This clonotype appeared many times. The chain uses TRBV5-1 and TRBJ1-1; perhaps TRBD1 as D (5 bases). Trimming removed 6 bases at V and 0 bases at J, with 9 bases between. The CDR3 runs 13 residues. The germline CDR1 and CDR2 sequences are SGHRS and YFSETQ. CDR3 protein: CASKWGMNTEAFF. DNA for the CDR3: TGCGCCAGCAAGTGGGGCATGAACACTGAAGCTTTCTTT.

This clonotype was counted a few times. V and J are TRBV6-1 and TRBJ1-1; D is ambiguous. CDR3 size: 15 residues. Germline V gene sequence: CDR1 MNHNS, CDR2 SASEGT. V lost 4 bases to trimming and J lost 1 base, with 13 bases between them. CDR3 sequence: CASSGAGRANTEAFF. CDR3 DNA: TGTGCCAGCAGTGGGGCCGGCCGGGCGAACACTGAAGCTTTCTTT.

The V gene is TRBV20-1, the J gene TRBJ2-3; tentatively, D is TRBD2 (5 bases). Per the germline V gene, CDR1 is DFQATT and CDR2 is SNEGSKA (reference sequence). V lost 2 bases and J 2 bases, leaving 14 bases between the germline ends. CDR3 length: 15 amino acids. CDR3 bases: TGCAGTGCTAGAAGTATTGGACTTAACACAGATACGCAGTATTTT. Its translation: CSARSIGLNTDTQYF.

This clonotype was detected many times. The chain uses TRBV27 and TRBJ1-5, with D possibly being TRBD1 (5 bases). With 5 bases removed from V and 2 bases from J, the gap between germline ends came to 16 bases. CDR1 MNHEY and CDR2 SMNVEV come from the germline V gene (reference sequence). This CDR3 spans 16 amino acids. CDR3 nucleotides: TGTGCCAGCAGTCCCCTGGTCTGGGGGGGCAATCAGCCCCAGCATTTT. As protein: CASSPLVWGGNQPQHF.

This clonotype has only a few counts. The chain links TRBV20-1 to TRBJ2-7; no definite D call. Germline V gives CDR1 DFQATT, CDR2 SNEGSKA (reference sequence). Trimming removed 6 bases at V and 3 bases at J, with 15 bases between. The CDR3 has 13 residues. CDR3 DNA: TGCAGTGCAGAGGACCGTGGTAGCTACGAGCAGTACTTC. Translating it yields CSAEDRGSYEQYF.

This clonotype was detected many times. The CDR3 bases are TGCGCCAGCAGCTTGGGTGGGGAAGTGAACACTGAAGCTTTCTTT. Protein product: CASSLGGEVNTEAFF. The V gene is TRBV5-1, the J gene TRBJ1-1; the D is unclear. Trimming cost V 0 bases and J 0 bases, with 9 bases left between them. This CDR3 has 15 amino acids. Germline lookup yields CDR1 SGHRS and CDR2 YFSETQ.

This clonotype was seen at least ten times. The chain links TRBV7-2 to TRBJ2-1, with 7 bases that match TRBD1. Germline V gives CDR1 SGHTA, CDR2 FQGNSA. The CDR3 contains 15 residues. The V gene end was trimmed by 7 bases and the J gene end by 5 bases; junction bases not matched to a gene: 11. CDR3 in DNA: TGTGCCAGCACCCGGAGAAGACAGGGAAACAATGAGCAGTTCTTC. Its translation: CASTRRRQGNNEQFF.

This clonotype has a count of ten or more. J is TRBJ1-3 and V is TRBV6-5, with no clear D. V lost 0 bases and J lost 0, with 9 bases in between. The germline CDR1 and CDR2 sequences are MNHEY and SVGAGI. The CDR3 covers 16 residues. DNA for the CDR3: TGTGCCAGCAGTTACTCGATACCCACCTCTGGAAACACCATATATTTT. Residues: CASSYSIPTSGNTIYF.

This clonotype appeared many times. The chain has TRBV7-6 and TRBJ1-5; D perhaps matches TRBD1 (6 bases). CDR1 SGHVS and CDR2 FNYEAQ come from the germline V gene. The CDR3 is 15 residues long. V was cut by 1 base and J by 5 bases, with 12 bases left in between. The CDR3 here is CASSLETGLDQPQHF. The CDR3 DNA reads TGTGCCAGCAGCTTAGAGACAGGACTAGATCAGCCCCAGCATTTT.

This clonotype was detected only a few times. The gene calls are TRBV7-9 and TRBJ2-1; 8 nucleotides line up with TRBD1. Germline V gene sequence: CDR1 SEHNR, CDR2 FQNEAQ (reference sequence). The trim removed 4 bases at V and 0 bases at J, leaving 2 bases unmatched. The CDR3 has 15 amino acids. CDR3 bases: TGTGCCAGCAGCTGGGGACAGGACTCCTACAATGAGCAGTTCTTC. This encodes CASSWGQDSYNEQFF.

This clonotype was seen repeatedly, ten times or more. The chain employs TRBV20-1 and TRBJ1-1, with a weak D call TRBD1 (5 bases). The CDR3 runs to 11 residues. Germline V gene lookup returns CDR1 DFQATT and CDR2 SNEGSKA (reference sequence). CDR3: CMNLGTVEAFF. In nucleotides, the CDR3 is TGCATGAACCTTGGGACGGTGGAGGCTTTCTTT.

This clonotype was detected ten times or more. The V gene is TRBV29-1, the J gene TRBJ2-3; 12 bases are shared with TRBD2. V trimming: 4 bases; J trimming: 2 bases; junction bases outside the gene matches: 16. The germline V gene has CDR1 SQVTM and CDR2 ANQGSEA. The CDR3 covers 19 residues. The chain's CDR3 is CSVAAYSSGRAWDTDTQYF. CDR3 DNA: TGCAGCGTTGCAGCCTATTCTAGCGGGAGGGCCTGGGACACAGATACGCAGTATTTT.

This clonotype showed up many times. V and J are TRBV20-1 and TRBJ1-5; D is unresolved. The CDR3 contains 14 residues. The V end lost 3 bases, the J end lost 3 bases, and 12 bases lay between the germline ends. The germline V gene has CDR1 DFQATT and CDR2 SNEGSKA (reference sequence). CDR3 DNA: TGCAGTGCTAGCGTAGGGAGGAACAATCAGCCCCAGCATTTT. Translation gives CSASVGRNNQPQHF.

This clonotype was counted at least ten times. The chain recombines TRBV29-1 with TRBJ1-1; D is unclear. The germline V gene has CDR1 SQVTM and CDR2 ANQGSEA. There are 12 residues in the CDR3. Deletions cut 4 bases from V and 4 bases from J, with 10 bases between. The CDR3 loop is CSVVGFSTEAFF. Written as DNA, the CDR3 is TGCAGCGTTGTTGGATTCAGCACTGAAGCTTTCTTT.

The chain employs TRBV29-1 and TRBJ2-3; D possibly corresponds to TRBD1 (6 bases). V lost 1 base and J 1 base, leaving 12 bases between the germline ends. The CDR3 has 15 amino acids. Looked up from germline, CDR1 is SQVTM and CDR2 is ANQGSEA. CDR3 sequence: CSVEGHRQGTDTQYF. The CDR3 DNA is TGCAGCGTTGAAGGGCATCGACAGGGCACAGATACGCAGTATTTT.

This clonotype was observed many times. This sequence joins TRBV20-1 and TRBJ2-7, with 7 bases matching TRBD2. Trimming took 7 bases from V and 3 from J; bases not matched to a gene: 9. This CDR3 spans 13 amino acids. Germline values: CDR1 DFQATT, CDR2 SNEGSKA (reference sequence). The chain's CDR3 is CSGGAGLHYEQYF. DNA of the CDR3: TGCAGTGGGGGAGCGGGACTCCACTACGAGCAGTACTTC.

Relative to its sample, this clonotype is medium-sized. This chain connects TRBV29-1 to TRBJ1-1, with D unclear. Germline V CDR1 and CDR2: SQVTM, ANQGSEA. CDR3 size: 12 residues. V was pared by 5 bases and J by 6 bases, with 13 bases between. DNA for the CDR3: TGCAGCGTTAACGAGGCTCCGGCTGAAGCTTTCTTT. Amino acids: CSVNEAPAEAFF.

This clonotype was counted many times. In DNA form, the CDR3 reads TGTGCCAGCAGCTCTCGACAGGGCAATCAGCCCCAGCATTTT. It is translated as CASSSRQGNQPQHF. The chain has TRBV7-2 and TRBJ1-5, with D maybe TRBD1 (6 bases). The germline V and J ends were trimmed by 4 bases and 2 bases, with 9 bases remaining between them. Germline-derived CDR1 and CDR2 are SGHTA and FQGNSA. The CDR3 extends over 14 amino acids.

This clonotype was detected ten times or more. The V and J genes are TRBV5-1 and TRBJ2-6; D is uncertain. This CDR3 spans 16 amino acids. Trimming pared 0 bases from V and 4 bases from J, leaving 11 bases between. Germline CDR1 and CDR2: SGHRS and YFSETQ. CDR3 coding DNA: TGCGCCAGCAGCTTGGTATGGGCAACCGGGGCCAACGTCCTGACTTTC. It translates to CASSLVWATGANVLTF.